A selection of T cell receptor beta chains follows, all from one sample in a study of T cells in Graves' hyperthyroidism and ophthalmopathy. TCRdb fed the multiplex PCR reads into MiXCR, producing one record per CDR3 protein. The table has 330,000 or so distinct CDR3 sequences, about a sixth seen once. Material: blood. The origin of the receptors is a woman aged 40-49 years with Graves' ophthalmopathy. The CDR3 runs from the conserved cysteine through the conserved F or W. The D gene is left open where the match is weak. Where a row states a size, it is once, few, many or the class of an expanded clone; other rows omit it.

v_gene	abundance	d_gene	j_gene	CDR3nt	CDR3aa
TRBV28	NA	TRBD2	TRBJ2-7	TGTGCCAGCAGCCCCGTCCTAGCGGGAGTCGAGCAGTACTTC	CASSPVLAGVEQYF
TRBV6-1	many	TRBD1	TRBJ1-1	TGTGCCAGCAGCAAGGACAGGGACACTGAAGCTTTCTTT	CASSKDRDTEAFF
TRBV27	many	TRBD2	TRBJ2-7	TGTGCCAGCAGTTTAGGGACTAGCGGGATTAGCAACGAGCAGTACTTC	CASSLGTSGISNEQYF
TRBV13	many	NA	TRBJ2-7	TGTGCCAGCAGCTTAAATTCGGGGGTGCGGCAGTACTTC	CASSLNSGVRQYF
TRBV4-3	few	NA	TRBJ2-7	TGCGCCAGCAGCCAGTTAACAGGTTCCTACGAGCAGTACTTC	CASSQLTGSYEQYF
TRBV20-1	NA	TRBD2	TRBJ2-5	TGCAGTGCTAGGTGGAGCGGGAGAAAAATGGAGACCCAGTACTTC	CSARWSGRKMETQYF
TRBV13	many	TRBD1	TRBJ1-1	TGTGCCAGCAGCTTAGGCAGGGGGCTAAAGAACACTGAAGCTTTCTTT	CASSLGRGLKNTEAFF
TRBV6-1	many	NA	TRBJ2-4	TGTGCCAGCAGGCCGGGGGCCGCGGCCAAAAACATTCAGTACTTC	CASRPGAAAKNIQYF
TRBV5-1	NA	TRBD1	TRBJ2-7	TGCGCCAGCAGCTCAGGAATCGGGACAGGAGTCCTAAAGCAGTACTTC	CASSSGIGTGVLKQYF
TRBV12-3/TRBV12-4	many	TRBD1	TRBJ1-1	TGTGCCAGCAGGCTCCACAGGGGCATGAACACTGAAGCTTTCTTT	CASRLHRGMNTEAFF
TRBV28	NA	NA	TRBJ2-2	TGTGCCAGCAGTTTATGGAGTAGCACGAACACCGGGGAGCTGTTTTTT	CASSLWSSTNTGELFF
TRBV7-8	many	NA	TRBJ2-3	TGTGCCAGCAGCCCGAGAGGATGGGGAAGCACAGATACGCAGTATTTT	CASSPRGWGSTDTQYF
TRBV6-2/TRBV6-3	NA	NA	TRBJ2-3	TGTGCCAGCAGTTACGTGGGAGACAACGAAGATACGCAGTATTTT	CASSYVGDNEDTQYF
TRBV28	many	NA	TRBJ2-4	TGTGCCAGCAGCCGAGGCGGGAAACGGGGGAACATTCAGTACTTC	CASSRGGKRGNIQYF
TRBV24-1	many	NA	TRBJ2-3	TGTGCCACCAGTGATTTGCGAAAAGGGCCAGATACGCAGTATTTT	CATSDLRKGPDTQYF
TRBV19	many	NA	TRBJ1-5	TGTGCCAGTAGAGACGAGAGGGGAGGGGGCAATCAGCCCCAGCATTTT	CASRDERGGGNQPQHF
TRBV7-4	many	NA	TRBJ2-7	TGTGCCAGCAGCTTACCAGCGGAGAGCTACGAGCAGTACTTC	CASSLPAESYEQYF
TRBV6-2/TRBV6-3	many	NA	TRBJ2-4	TGTGCCAGCAGTTATAAGGGGGGGACCCCGAACATTCAGTACTTC	CASSYKGGTPNIQYF
TRBV20-1	many	TRBD1	TRBJ2-5	TGCAGCGCGAGGGGGCGGGAGACCCAGTACTTC	CSARGRETQYF
TRBV15	many	NA	TRBJ2-2	TGTGCCACCAGCAGCTATTCGGCCGGGGAGCTGTTTTTT	CATSSYSAGELFF
TRBV5-1	NA	TRBD2	TRBJ2-7	TGCGCCAGCAGCTCGGGACTAGCGGGAGGGCCTGCAGTTGAGCAGTACTTC	CASSSGLAGGPAVEQYF
TRBV20-1	many	NA	TRBJ2-7	TGCAGTGCGGGCAGAGGGGCCTACGAGCAGTACTTC	CSAGRGAYEQYF
TRBV2	many	NA	TRBJ2-5	TGTGCCAGCAGTGAATTTTACGGGGAACAAGAGACCCAGTACTTC	CASSEFYGEQETQYF
TRBV20-1	many	TRBD1	TRBJ2-5	TGCAGTGCTAGAGCCCTGACAGGGTTCGAAGAGACCCAGTACTTC	CSARALTGFEETQYF
TRBV6-2/TRBV6-3	many	NA	TRBJ2-7	TGTGCCAGCAATCTCCCAGGGGCCTCCTACGAGCAGTACTTC	CASNLPGASYEQYF
TRBV7-2	NA	NA	TRBJ2-5	TGTGCCAGCAGCTTAGATGCTGCGGTTGGGGGAAAGACCCAGTACTTC	CASSLDAAVGGKTQYF
TRBV6-5	many	NA	TRBJ2-6	TGTGCCAGCAGGAGCCCAGGGCTCGGGGCCAACGTCCTGACTTTC	CASRSPGLGANVLTF
TRBV2	NA	NA	TRBJ2-1	TGCGCCAGCAGTGAAGATTTAGGGGGGTGGCAGTTCTTC	CASSEDLGGWQFF
TRBV6-1	many	TRBD1	TRBJ1-1	TGTGCCAGCCTCACAGGGGGCACTGAAGCTTTCTTT	CASLTGGTEAFF